This T cell receptor beta chain emerged from a study of monozygotic twins with inflammatory bowel disease. CDR1 and CDR2 (germline): LNHDA, SQIVND (reference sequence). The CDR3 consists of 15 residues. From its re-call of the 5' RACE reads, TCRdb lists each CDR3 protein once, without DNA. The sample is made up of approximately 400,000 distinct CDR3 sequences, and the top ten hold around 2.3% of it. Blood was collected, roughly 2.5 ml per donor. Study results and caveats: Compared with healthy co-twins, IBD patients showed reduced TCRbeta repertoire diversity by inverse Simpson. Results did not support any single strong IBD-associated signal or clonotype.

A remark on this clonotype: Its antigen is as yet unknown.

The rearrangement links TRBV19 to TRBJ2-7. The source of this sequence is a human donor with ulcerative colitis or Crohn's disease, or a healthy co-twin of an affected twin (not recorded which). The sample consisted of blood. The CDR3 reads CASSFATGSSYEQYF.